This paragraph reports one T cell receptor beta chain. This sample stems from a study of blood T cell repertoires in COVID-19. Across the whole study: COVID-19 samples, acute and convalescent, were from the United States, Italy and Spain. Sample material is recorded as cDNA or gDNA derived from T cells, B-cell-depleted T cells, or PBMCs.

The V gene end was trimmed by 0 bases and the J gene end by 2 bases; junction bases not matched to a gene: 3. This CDR3 comprises 17 residues. Germline CDR1 and CDR2: SGHTA and FQGTGA. As handled by the study authors: Using reference gene primer amplification, nucleated cell counts were estimated. Profiled with immunoSEQ multiplex PCR; TCRdb holds only in-frame clones, not every one. V, J and clone size reflect that table, while D and trimming were determined from the DNA. Of 84,000 or so clones detected, approximately 79% appear once; the ten largest clones hold roughly 10%. The receptor was derived from a man aged 70 or older with acute or convalescent COVID-19. The sequenced sample consisted of peripheral blood. This chain uses TRBV7-3 with TRBJ2-5, with TRBD2 matching 13 bases. Here the CDR3 DNA reads TGTGCCAGCAGCTTAACGAGGGGACTAGCGGGGCAAGAGACCCAGTACTTC. Translating gives CASSLTRGLAGQETQYF.